This TCR beta chain was sequenced for a study of blood T cell repertoires in COVID-19 (dated by TCRdb to between 2020 and 2021). Turning to the overall study: Samples from collaborators originated in the United States, Italy and Spain and spanned both the acute and convalescent phases of COVID-19. The material from the prospective study consisted of cDNA or gDNA derived from T cells, B-cell-depleted T cells, or PBMCs. Deeply sampled blood TCRbeta repertoires from subjects exposed to, actively infected with, or recovered from COVID-19 were included in the dataset. A freely available public database, intended as a resource for researchers studying the immune response to SARS-CoV-2, is where the repertoires were released. Samples came from the ongoing ImmuneRACE study (first 160 participants) plus 1,254 subjects from 6 global collaborators. Nearly every sample came with metadata listing a de-identified subject ID, COVID-19 status, age in years and sex. Where available, HLA class I and class II types were taken from metadata supplied by the sample provider and were not determined by assay-based typing. The paper's findings and limits, for the study overall: How much clinical and demographic metadata was included differed by source and by participant, and the metadata was provided uncurated.

The collaborating institutions used their own protocols to collect whole blood in K2EDTA tubes. For TCRbeta analysis, collaborator samples were shipped as frozen whole blood, as isolated PBMCs, or as DNA extracted from either sample type. Notes on this clone: There is no known antigen for this receptor. No much larger clone is present one base from it, and per-base qualities are unavailable.

The immunoSEQ Assay, a bias-controlled multiplex PCR, was used to amplify TCRbeta CDR3 regions from genomic DNA. In the paper's pipeline: The number of nucleated cells in each sample was estimated by amplification of reference gene primers within the assay. To quantify the absolute abundance of each unique TCRbeta CDR3 rearrangement, sequence reads were collapsed and filtered. For each sample, productive Simpson clonality was calculated as the square root of Simpson's diversity index over productive rearrangements. Drawn from immuneACCESS, this table holds only the in-frame rearrangements with V and J called that TCRdb kept. Clones are partly lost; checked studies trace under half to an unresolved V gene and leave the rest unexplained. The V and J calls and clone size were taken over from that table, and D and trimming were inferred from the DNA. The sample records 95,000 or so clones, less than 85% of which are singletons. Of the sample, 24% falls within the top ten clones.

The TCR originated in a human donor in a cohort sampled during active COVID-19. Sequencing input: peripheral blood.

At the DNA level, the sequence is TGTGCCAGCACCAAAGGGTCCGGGACAGGGACAGATACGCAGTATTTT. This encodes CASTKGSGTGTDTQYF. Rearrangement joined TRBV7-8 to TRBJ2-3, and TRBD1 aligns with 9 junction nucleotides. Measured from the cysteine to the phenylalanine, the CDR3 is 16 residues long. The sequence is cut down to CDR3 DNA, 48 bases in frame from base 1. V is cut back by 7 bases and J by 3 bases, with 11 bases in the junction unmatched. Based on the germline V gene, the CDR1 and CDR2 sequences are SGHVS and FQNEAQ.